This entry lists 10 T cell receptor beta chains sequenced from one sample in a study of T cell repertoires in cytomegalovirus infection (dated by TCRdb to 2018 to 2020). TCRdb records Illumina HiSeq 1500 as the sequencer. TCRdb ran its own pipeline on the public reads, namely fastp trimming at Q25 and MiXCR clone calling, and kept in-frame beta chains. Identical CDR3 proteins give one entry, which carries the most common genes and DNA. This sample has over 150,000 distinct CDR3 sequences in its table, and around 15% of those were observed once. The ten largest account for over 25% of the sample. What was sequenced was PBMCs. The receptors were gathered from a human donor in good health (CMV status not recorded). Some clones in this sample may be carry-over from other donors' samples.

The sample holds many counts of this clonotype. This chain links TRBV7-2 with TRBJ1-2; 7 bases are shared with TRBD1. V shed 3 bases and J 8 bases; nucleotides not matched to a gene: 6. Per germline, CDR1 SGHTA and CDR2 FQGNSA. The CDR3 is made up of 13 amino acids. The CDR3 region is CASSLRQGLGYTF. For the CDR3, the DNA is TGTGCCAGCAGCTTGAGACAGGGTCTCGGCTACACCTTC.

The chain is built from TRBV29-1 and TRBJ2-4; D possibly matches TRBD1 or TRBD2 (6 bases each). Trimming took 6 bases from V and 0 from J, leaving 18 bases between them. The CDR3 has 16 amino acids. In germline, CDR1 is SQVTM, CDR2 ANQGSEA. CDR3 loop: CSVSRRGGIAKNIQYF. The CDR3, as DNA: TGCAGCGTCTCACGGCGAGGGGGGATAGCCAAAAACATTCAGTACTTC.

This clonotype was found many times. The chain links TRBV7-3 to TRBJ1-3, with unresolved D. The germline V gene encodes CDR1 SGHTA and CDR2 FQGTGA. The CDR3 runs to 13 residues. Trimming removed 5 bases at V and 4 bases at J, with 9 bases between. The DNA of the CDR3 is TGTGCCAGCAGCCCCCTAGCCGGAAACACCATATATTTT. Its protein is CASSPLAGNTIYF.

This clonotype was recorded many times. The rearrangement uses TRBV7-2 and TRBJ2-5, with 9 bases lining up with TRBD2. Per germline, CDR1 SGHTA and CDR2 FQGNSA. The CDR3 is 15 residues long. V was clipped by 5 bases and J by 1 base; unmatched bases: 5. The CDR3 nucleotides read TGTGCCAGCAGCCCGACTAGCGGCCTCCAAGAGACCCAGTACTTC. It codes for CASSPTSGLQETQYF.

This rearrangement joins TRBV30 to TRBJ2-3, with 10 bases that match TRBD2. The CDR3 covers 17 residues. V shed 0 bases, J shed 6 bases, and the junction held 12 bases outside the gene matches. Germline values: CDR1 GTSNPN, CDR2 SVGIG (reference sequence). Here the CDR3 reads CAWSVGRASGSPDTQYF. CDR3 in DNA: TGTGCCTGGAGTGTGGGAAGGGCTAGCGGGAGCCCGGATACGCAGTATTTT.

This clonotype was picked up many times. The V gene is TRBV7-3, the J gene TRBJ2-1; TRBD1 or TRBD2 may be the D gene (5 bases each). V was cut by 3 bases and J by 7 bases, with 16 bases left in between. The germline V gene has CDR1 SGHTA and CDR2 FQGTGA. This CDR3 comprises 15 residues. This CDR3 is CASSFRGTGRNEQFF. CDR3 coding DNA: TGTGCCAGCAGCTTCCGGGGCACGGGCCGGAATGAGCAGTTCTTC.

This clonotype has only a few counts. The chain employs TRBV13 and TRBJ2-1, with D possibly being TRBD2 (6 bases). Trimming took 5 bases from V and 4 from J, leaving 12 bases between them. The germline gives CDR1 PRHDT, CDR2 FYEKMQ (reference sequence). This CDR3 contains 14 residues. The CDR3 sequence: CASSTGTAYNEQFF. In DNA, the CDR3 is TGTGCCAGCAGCACGGGGACTGCTTACAATGAGCAGTTCTTC.

This clonotype came up many times. The V gene is TRBV7-2, the J gene TRBJ2-7; 10 bases map to TRBD2. Germline V gene sequence: CDR1 SGHTA, CDR2 FQGNSA. J lost 4 bases, V lost 5 bases, and 8 bases had no gene match. The CDR3 has 15 amino acids. CDR3 in amino acids: CASSGLAALPYEQYF. Here the CDR3 DNA reads TGTGCCAGCAGCGGACTAGCGGCCTTACCTTACGAGCAGTACTTC.

This clonotype was picked up a small number of times. V gene TRBV10-3 combines with J gene TRBJ1-2; a possible D gene is TRBD1 (6 bases). CDR3 size: 13 residues. Trimming pared 6 bases from V and 2 bases from J, leaving 10 bases between. Germline lookup yields CDR1 ENHRY and CDR2 SYGVKD. As DNA, the CDR3 is TGTGCCATCAGGGACAGTAGAAACTATGGCTACACCTTC. This gives the protein CAIRDSRNYGYTF.

The chain employs TRBV6-2 or TRBV6-3 and TRBJ1-2; the D is unclear. In germline, CDR1 is MNHEY, CDR2 SVGEGT. Trimming shortened V by 5 bases and J by 0 bases, and 7 bases separated the two germline ends. This CDR3 has 13 residues. CDR3 nucleotide sequence: TGTGCCAGCAGTAAAACAGCTAACTATGGCTACACCTTC. Protein: CASSKTANYGYTF.